This T cell receptor (beta chain) was observed in a study of human T cells and chemical hapten exposure. Study-wide points: No shift was seen in TCRs above 1 in 1000 frequency with DPC sensitization.

Trimming removed 3 bases from V and 3 bases from J; junction bases left unmatched: 8. CDR3 length: 15 amino acids. Germline CDR1 reads GTSNPN; CDR2 reads SVGIG (reference sequence). Authors' data handling: Samples held a median of roughly 100,000 TCRs, range roughly 23,224–750,000. TCRdb redid the calling of the RACE reads with MiXCR, one entry per CDR3 protein. The V and J calls and clone size come from TCRdb's table, not from the authors' own analysis. Found here are 65,000 to 95,000 distinct CDR3 sequences, 6% to 8.5% of them singletons; the top ten hold around 1.3%. This clonotype appeared many times. Its antigen remains unknown. Time point given: patch test 2, 6 weeks after DPC sensitization. The treatment is: therapeutic diphenylcyclopropenone sensitization with weekly scalp DPC.

The chain carries TRBV30 and TRBJ2-1, with TRBD1 matching 7 bases. The sequence was collected from a woman in her twenties or thirties with alopecia areata. Some clones in this sample may be carry-over from other donors' samples. Sequencing used whole blood, obtained in connection with sensitization to the hapten diphenylcyclopropenone (DPC). The DNA for the CDR3 is TGTGCCTGGAGCACTAAGGGACAGAACTACAATGAGCAGTTCTTC. This encodes CAWSTKGQNYNEQFF.